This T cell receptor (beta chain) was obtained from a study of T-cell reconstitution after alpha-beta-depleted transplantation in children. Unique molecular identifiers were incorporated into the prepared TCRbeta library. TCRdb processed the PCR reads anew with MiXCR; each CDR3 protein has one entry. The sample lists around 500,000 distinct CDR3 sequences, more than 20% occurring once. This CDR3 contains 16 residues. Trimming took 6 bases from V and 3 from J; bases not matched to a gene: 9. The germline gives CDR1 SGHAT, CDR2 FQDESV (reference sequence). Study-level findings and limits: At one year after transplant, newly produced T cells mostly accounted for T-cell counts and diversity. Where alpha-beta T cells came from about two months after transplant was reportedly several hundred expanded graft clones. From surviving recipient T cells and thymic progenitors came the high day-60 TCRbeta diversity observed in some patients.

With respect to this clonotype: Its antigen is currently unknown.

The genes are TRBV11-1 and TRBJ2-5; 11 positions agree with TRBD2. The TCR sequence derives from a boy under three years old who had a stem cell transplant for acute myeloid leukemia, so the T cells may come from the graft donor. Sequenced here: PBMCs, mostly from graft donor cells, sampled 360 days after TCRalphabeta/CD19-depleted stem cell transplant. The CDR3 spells CASSSIRLAGKETQYF. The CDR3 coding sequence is TGTGCCAGCAGTTCTATTCGACTAGCGGGAAAAGAGACCCAGTACTTC.